A selection of T cell receptor beta chains follows, all from one sample in a study of CD8 T cells in ankylosing spondylitis. Using its own MiXCR run on the 5' RACE reads, TCRdb lists one record per CDR3 protein. The table lists 200,000 to 250,000 distinct CDR3 sequences, approximately 20% of them singletons, with about 44% in the top ten. The sequencing sample was made of blood, either unsorted or a sorted T cell fraction (not recorded which). Receptors were obtained from a male donor with ankylosing spondylitis. Both conserved end residues are part of each CDR3. Fields, in order: D gene, J gene, clone size, V gene, CDR3 DNA, CDR3 protein. A D gene is named only where the DNA matches it firmly. Not all rows give a size; the values are once, few, many and, for expanded clones, a class.

D gene: .; J gene: TRBJ1-5; clone size: .; V gene: TRBV28; CDR3 DNA: TGTGCCAGCAGTTTCGGGACTCGTCGCAATCAGCCCCAGCATTTT; CDR3 protein: CASSFGTRRNQPQHF
D gene: TRBD1; J gene: TRBJ1-2; clone size: few; V gene: TRBV27; CDR3 DNA: TGTGCCAGCAGTTTGACCCTGGGGGAGGGGGCCTTCTATGGCTACACCTTC; CDR3 protein: CASSLTLGEGAFYGYTF
D gene: .; J gene: TRBJ2-7; clone size: few; V gene: TRBV6-2/TRBV6-3; CDR3 DNA: TGTGCCAGCAGTTATGGACACCAATACGAGCAGTACTTC; CDR3 protein: CASSYGHQYEQYF
D gene: .; J gene: TRBJ2-5; clone size: .; V gene: TRBV27; CDR3 DNA: TGTGCCAGCAGTGACCGCGGCGCTGGAGAGACCCAGTACTTC; CDR3 protein: CASSDRGAGETQYF
D gene: .; J gene: TRBJ1-1; clone size: .; V gene: TRBV30; CDR3 DNA: TGTGCCTGGAGTGTACAGGGCACTGAAGCTTTCTTT; CDR3 protein: CAWSVQGTEAFF
D gene: .; J gene: TRBJ1-1; clone size: few; V gene: TRBV12-3/TRBV12-4; CDR3 DNA: TGTGCCAGCAGACCGACAGGACCCTCGAACACTGAAGCTTTCTTT; CDR3 protein: CASRPTGPSNTEAFF
D gene: .; J gene: TRBJ1-2; clone size: .; V gene: TRBV29-1; CDR3 DNA: TGCAGCGTTGTATCGGGGGGCTATGGCTACACCTTC; CDR3 protein: CSVVSGGYGYTF
D gene: .; J gene: TRBJ1-4; clone size: few; V gene: TRBV16; CDR3 DNA: TGTGCCAGCAGCCAATCCACTCCTAATGAAAAACTGTTTTTT; CDR3 protein: CASSQSTPNEKLFF
D gene: TRBD1; J gene: TRBJ2-7; clone size: .; V gene: TRBV29-1; CDR3 DNA: TGCAGCGGGACAGGGGGCGATACCTACGAGCAGTACTTC; CDR3 protein: CSGTGGDTYEQYF
D gene: .; J gene: TRBJ2-7; clone size: few; V gene: TRBV27; CDR3 DNA: TGTGCCAGCAGTTTCTTCGGGGATGGAAGCTACGAGCAGTACTTC; CDR3 protein: CASSFFGDGSYEQYF
D gene: .; J gene: TRBJ1-1; clone size: .; V gene: TRBV6-2/TRBV6-3; CDR3 DNA: TGTGCCAGCAGTTTTCAACAGGAAAAGCCGCCTGAAGCTTTCTTT; CDR3 protein: CASSFQQEKPPEAFF
D gene: .; J gene: TRBJ2-1; clone size: few; V gene: TRBV9; CDR3 DNA: TGTGCCAGCAGCGAGACGATGTCCTACAATGAGCAGTTCTTC; CDR3 protein: CASSETMSYNEQFF